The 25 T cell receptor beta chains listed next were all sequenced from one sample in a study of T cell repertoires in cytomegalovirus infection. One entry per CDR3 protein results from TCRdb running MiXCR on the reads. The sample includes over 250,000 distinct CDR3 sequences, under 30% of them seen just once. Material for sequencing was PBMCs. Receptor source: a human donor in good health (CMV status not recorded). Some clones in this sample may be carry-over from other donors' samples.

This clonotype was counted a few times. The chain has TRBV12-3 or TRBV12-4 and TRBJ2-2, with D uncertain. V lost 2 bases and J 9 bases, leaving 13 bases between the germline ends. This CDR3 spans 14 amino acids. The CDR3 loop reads CASSLPPGQRELFF. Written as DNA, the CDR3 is TGTGCCAGCAGTTTACCCCCGGGTCAGCGGGAGCTGTTTTTT.

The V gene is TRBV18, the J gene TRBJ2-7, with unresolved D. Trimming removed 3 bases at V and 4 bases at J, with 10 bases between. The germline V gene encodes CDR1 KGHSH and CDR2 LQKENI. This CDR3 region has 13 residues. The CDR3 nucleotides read TGTGCCAGCTCACCGCGCGGTCAATACGAGCAGTACTTC. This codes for CASSPRGQYEQYF.

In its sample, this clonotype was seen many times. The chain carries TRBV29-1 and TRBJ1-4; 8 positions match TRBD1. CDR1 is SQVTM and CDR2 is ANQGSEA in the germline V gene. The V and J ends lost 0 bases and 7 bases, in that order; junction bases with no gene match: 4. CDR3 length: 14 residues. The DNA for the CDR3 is TGCAGCGTTGAAGACGGACAGGGCGGTGAAAAACTGTTTTTT. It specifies CSVEDGQGGEKLFF.

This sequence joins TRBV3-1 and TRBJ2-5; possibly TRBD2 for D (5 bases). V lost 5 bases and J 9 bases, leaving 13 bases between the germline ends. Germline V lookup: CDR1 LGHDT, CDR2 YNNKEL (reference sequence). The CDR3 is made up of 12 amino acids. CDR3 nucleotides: TGTGCCAGCAGCGCCGGGAACGGGGCCCAGTACTTC. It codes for CASSAGNGAQYF.

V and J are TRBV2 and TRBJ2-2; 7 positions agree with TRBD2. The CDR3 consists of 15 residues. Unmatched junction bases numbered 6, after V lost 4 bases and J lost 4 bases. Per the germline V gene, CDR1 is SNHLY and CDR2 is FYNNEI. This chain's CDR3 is CASSALAFSTGELFF. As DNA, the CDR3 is TGTGCCAGCAGTGCACTAGCGTTCAGCACCGGGGAGCTGTTTTTT.

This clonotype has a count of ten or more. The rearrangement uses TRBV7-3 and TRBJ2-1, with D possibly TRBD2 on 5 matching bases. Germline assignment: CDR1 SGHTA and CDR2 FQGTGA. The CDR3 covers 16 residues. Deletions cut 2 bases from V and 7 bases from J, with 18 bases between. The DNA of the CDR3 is TGTGCCAGCAGCTTATATTGGACCCCCGAGGGAAATGAGCAGTTCTTC. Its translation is CASSLYWTPEGNEQFF.

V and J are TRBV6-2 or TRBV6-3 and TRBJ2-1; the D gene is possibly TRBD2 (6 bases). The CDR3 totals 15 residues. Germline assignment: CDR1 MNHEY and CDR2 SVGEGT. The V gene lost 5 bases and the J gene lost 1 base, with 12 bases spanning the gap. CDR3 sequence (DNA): TGTGCCAGCAGTGCCACTAGCCCATCCTACAATGAGCAGTTCTTC. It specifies CASSATSPSYNEQFF.

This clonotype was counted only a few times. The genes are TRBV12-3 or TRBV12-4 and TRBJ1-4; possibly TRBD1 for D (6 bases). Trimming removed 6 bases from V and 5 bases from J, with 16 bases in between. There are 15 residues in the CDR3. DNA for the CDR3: TGTGCCAGCAGCCCGAGGGGGGGGGAAAATGAAAAACTGTTTTTT. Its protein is CASSPRGGENEKLFF.

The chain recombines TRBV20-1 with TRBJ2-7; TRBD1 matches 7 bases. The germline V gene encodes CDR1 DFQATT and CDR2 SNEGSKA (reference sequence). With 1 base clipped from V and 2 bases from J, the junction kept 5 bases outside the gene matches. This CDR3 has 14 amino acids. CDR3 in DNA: TGCAGTGCTAGAGGGGACAGAACTGCCTACGAGCAGTACTTC. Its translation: CSARGDRTAYEQYF.

The CDR3 here is CSSTEVGISSNQPQHF. CDR3 DNA: TGCAGTTCGACAGAGGTGGGCATTTCGAGCAATCAGCCCCAGCATTTT. The chain couples TRBV20-1 to TRBJ1-5, with D possibly matching TRBD1 (5 bases). This CDR3 spans 16 amino acids. Trimming removed 8 bases from V and 1 base from J, with 21 bases in between. The germline gives CDR1 DFQATT, CDR2 SNEGSKA (reference sequence).

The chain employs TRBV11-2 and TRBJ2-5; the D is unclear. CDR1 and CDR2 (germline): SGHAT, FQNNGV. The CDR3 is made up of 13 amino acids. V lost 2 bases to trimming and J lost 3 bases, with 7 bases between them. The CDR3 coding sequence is TGTGCCAGCAGCTTAAAAGTCGAAGAGACCCAGTACTTC. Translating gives CASSLKVEETQYF.

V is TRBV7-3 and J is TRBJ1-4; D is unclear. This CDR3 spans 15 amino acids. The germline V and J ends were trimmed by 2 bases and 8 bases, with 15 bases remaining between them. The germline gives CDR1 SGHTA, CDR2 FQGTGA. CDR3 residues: CASSLVHGLGEKLFF. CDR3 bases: TGTGCCAGCAGCTTAGTGCACGGATTGGGGGAAAAACTGTTTTTT.

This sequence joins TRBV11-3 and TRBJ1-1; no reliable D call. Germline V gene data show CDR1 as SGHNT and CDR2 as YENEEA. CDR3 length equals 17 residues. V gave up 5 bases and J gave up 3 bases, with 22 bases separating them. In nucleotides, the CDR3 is TGTGCCAGCAGCCTTTGGCATGGCGATTCTCTGGACACTGAAGCTTTCTTT. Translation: CASSLWHGDSLDTEAFF. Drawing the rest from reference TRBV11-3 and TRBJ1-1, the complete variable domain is EAGVVQSPRYKIIEKKQPVAFWCNPISGHNTLYWYLQNLGQGPELLIRYENEEAVDDSQLPKDRFSAERLKGVDSTLKIQPAELGDSAVYLCASSLWHGDSLDTEAFFGQGTRLTVV.

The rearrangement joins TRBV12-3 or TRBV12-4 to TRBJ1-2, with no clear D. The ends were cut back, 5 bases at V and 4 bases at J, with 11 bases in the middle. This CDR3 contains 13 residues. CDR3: CASSAGQLYGYTF. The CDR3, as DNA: TGTGCCAGCAGTGCCGGGCAGCTCTATGGCTACACCTTC.

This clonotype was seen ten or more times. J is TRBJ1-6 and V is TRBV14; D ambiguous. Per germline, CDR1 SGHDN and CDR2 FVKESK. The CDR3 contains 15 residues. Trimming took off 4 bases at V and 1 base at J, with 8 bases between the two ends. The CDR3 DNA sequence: TGTGCCAGCAGCCCCAGAAATTCCTATAATTCACCCCTCCACTTT. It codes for CASSPRNSYNSPLHF.

In nucleotides, the CDR3 is TGTGCCAGCAGCCAAGGATGGGGGGCTCCCTATGGCTACACCTTC. Translation gives CASSQGWGAPYGYTF. V is TRBV7-2 and J is TRBJ1-2; perhaps TRBD1 as D (6 bases). This CDR3 spans 15 amino acids. V was cut by 5 bases and J by 4 bases, with 17 bases left in between. CDR1 is SGHTA and CDR2 is FQGNSA in the germline V gene.

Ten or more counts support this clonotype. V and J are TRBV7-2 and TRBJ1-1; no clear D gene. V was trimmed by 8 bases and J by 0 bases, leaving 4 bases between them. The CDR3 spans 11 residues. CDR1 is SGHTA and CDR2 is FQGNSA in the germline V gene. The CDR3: CASALNTEAFF. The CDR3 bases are TGTGCCAGCGCCTTGAACACTGAAGCTTTCTTT.

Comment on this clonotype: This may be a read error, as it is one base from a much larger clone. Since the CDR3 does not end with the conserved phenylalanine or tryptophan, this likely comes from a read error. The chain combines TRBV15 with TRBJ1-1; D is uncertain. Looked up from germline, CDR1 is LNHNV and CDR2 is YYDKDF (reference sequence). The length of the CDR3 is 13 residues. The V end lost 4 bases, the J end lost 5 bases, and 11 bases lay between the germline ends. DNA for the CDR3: TGTGCCACCAGCACATGGCCCGAAACTGAAGCTTTCTGT. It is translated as CATSTWPETEAFC.

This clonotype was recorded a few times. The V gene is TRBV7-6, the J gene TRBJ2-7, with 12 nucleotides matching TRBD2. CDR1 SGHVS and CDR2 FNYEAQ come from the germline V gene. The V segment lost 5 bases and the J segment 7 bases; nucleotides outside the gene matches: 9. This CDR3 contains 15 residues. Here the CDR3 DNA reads TGTGCCAGCAGCCGGACTAGCGGGATTAGTGAGGAGCAGTACTTC. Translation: CASSRTSGISEEQYF.

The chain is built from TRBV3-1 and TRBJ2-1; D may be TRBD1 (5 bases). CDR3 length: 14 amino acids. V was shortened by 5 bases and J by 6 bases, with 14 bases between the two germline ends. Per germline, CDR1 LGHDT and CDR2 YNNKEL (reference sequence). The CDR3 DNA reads TGTGCCAGCAGCGACCTAGGGGATGTCAATGAGCAGTTCTTC. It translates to CASSDLGDVNEQFF.

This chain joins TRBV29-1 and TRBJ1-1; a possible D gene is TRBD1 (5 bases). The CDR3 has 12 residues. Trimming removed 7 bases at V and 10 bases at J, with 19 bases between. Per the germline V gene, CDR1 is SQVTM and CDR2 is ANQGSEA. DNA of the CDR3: TGCAGCGCCATTGAAGTAGGGGCGGCAGCTTTCTTT. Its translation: CSAIEVGAAAFF.

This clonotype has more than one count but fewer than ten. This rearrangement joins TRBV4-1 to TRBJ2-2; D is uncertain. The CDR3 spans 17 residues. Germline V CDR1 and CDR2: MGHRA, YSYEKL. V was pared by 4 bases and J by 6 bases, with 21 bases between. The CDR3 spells CASSPFDTGIRSGELFF. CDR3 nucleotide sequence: TGCGCCAGCAGCCCCTTCGACACGGGTATTCGTTCCGGGGAGCTGTTTTTT.

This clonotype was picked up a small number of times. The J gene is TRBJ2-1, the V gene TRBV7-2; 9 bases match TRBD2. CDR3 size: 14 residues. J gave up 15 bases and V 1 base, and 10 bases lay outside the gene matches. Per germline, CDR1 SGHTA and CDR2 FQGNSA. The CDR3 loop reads CASSLGGGRGGGFF. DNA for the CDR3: TGTGCCAGCAGCTTAGGGGGCGGGCGGGGGGGTGGGTTCTTC.

The CDR3 protein is CASSLTGQTTYEQYF. The CDR3 DNA is TGCGCCAGCAGCTTGACCGGACAGACCACCTACGAGCAGTACTTC. The chain is built from TRBV5-1 and TRBJ2-7; perhaps TRBD1 as D (6 bases). The CDR3 spans 15 residues. Deletions cut 1 base from V and 2 bases from J, with 13 bases between. Germline CDR1 is SGHRS and CDR2 is YFSETQ.

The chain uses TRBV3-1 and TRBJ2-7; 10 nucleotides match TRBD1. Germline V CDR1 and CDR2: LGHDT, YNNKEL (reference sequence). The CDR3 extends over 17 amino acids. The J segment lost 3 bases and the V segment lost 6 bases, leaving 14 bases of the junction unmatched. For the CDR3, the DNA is TGTGCCAGCAGGGGCGGGGGTAGGACAGGGGGGATCTACGAGCAGTACTTC. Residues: CASRGGGRTGGIYEQYF.